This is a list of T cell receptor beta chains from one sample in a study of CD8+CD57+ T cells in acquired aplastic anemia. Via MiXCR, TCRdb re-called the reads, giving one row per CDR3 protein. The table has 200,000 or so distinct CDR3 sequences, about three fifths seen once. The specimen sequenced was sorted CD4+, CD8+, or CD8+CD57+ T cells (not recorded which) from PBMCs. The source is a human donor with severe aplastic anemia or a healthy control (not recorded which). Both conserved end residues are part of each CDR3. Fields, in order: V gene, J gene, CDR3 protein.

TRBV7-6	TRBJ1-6	CASSPTGDYSPLHF
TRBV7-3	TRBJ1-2	CASSLSSTGLDGYTF
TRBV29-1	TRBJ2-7	CSVGVTSYEQYF
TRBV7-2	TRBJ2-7	CASSLAGATGQQYF
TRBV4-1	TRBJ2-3	CASSQLGSSTDTQYF
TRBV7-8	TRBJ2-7	CASSSRREVSYEQYF
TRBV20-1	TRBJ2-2	CSARDLTGDTGELFF
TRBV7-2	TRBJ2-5	CASSYAPGREETQYF
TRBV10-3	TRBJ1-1	CAISDFYDRAGTEAFF
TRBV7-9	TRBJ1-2	CASSSDRGTGWTGKDYGYTF